The T cell receptor beta chain described here comes from a study of PD-L1 blockade in urothelial cancer. Looking at the study overall: Starting around 2014, patients were given atezolizumab (1,200 mg intravenously every 3 weeks). Blood underwent analysis 3 weeks (second dose) and 6 weeks after treatment began. Notes on the study in general: Better survival was forecast by a pretreatment blood TCR clonality below the median. Greater 3-week expansion of tumor-associated blood clones was recorded for durable-benefit patients.

The V gene end was trimmed by 0 bases and the J gene end by 5 bases; junction bases not matched to a gene: 4. Looked up from germline, CDR1 is LGHNA and CDR2 is YSLEER. The CDR3 contains 14 residues. Assay used: immunoSEQ multiplex PCR; TCRdb lists only in-frame clones, some missing. The sample lists about 84,000 clones; 85% to 95% were seen once. This clone has just a few counts. Its antigen is unknown. This receptor was identified in a man aged 55 to 69 with urothelial cancer. The V call is TRBV4-3, the J call TRBJ2-7; 7 bases are a match to TRBD2. The material sequenced was PBMCs, taken around atezolizumab (anti-PD-L1) treatment. The CDR3 protein is CASSQEAGAHEQYF. The CDR3 DNA is TGCGCCAGCAGCCAAGAGGCGGGAGCCCACGAGCAGTACTTC.